The entry that follows covers one T cell receptor beta chain sequence. Its antigen target is currently unknown. No much larger clone is present one base from it, and per-base qualities are unavailable. Trimmed from V: 1 base; trimmed from J: 2 bases; junction bases lacking a gene match: 1. Including the terminal cysteine and phenylalanine, the CDR3 comprises 15 residues. Only the CDR3 DNA stays, 45 bases, in frame from base 1. From the germline V gene (reference sequence), CDR1 is SEHNR and CDR2 is FQNEAQ. TCRbeta CDR3 regions were amplified from genomic DNA using the immunoSEQ Assay, a bias-controlled multiplex PCR. As for the authors' bioinformatics: The number of nucleated cells in each sample was estimated from the amplification of reference gene primers within the assay. Sequence reads were collapsed and filtered to measure the absolute abundance of every unique TCRbeta CDR3 rearrangement. Productive Simpson clonality was computed per sample as the square root of Simpson's diversity index over productive rearrangements. Entries here come from immuneACCESS through TCRdb and include only in-frame sequences with V and J called. Some clones fail to appear in such tables; in the studies checked, an unresolved V gene covers under half of the shortfall, and the cause of the remainder is unknown. V, J and clone size derive from that table, while D and trimming were established from the DNA sequence. A total of 35,000 to 45,000 clones appear in this sample, more than 85% of them only once. Roughly a fifth of the sample goes to the ten largest clones.

The sample comes from a study of blood T cell repertoires in COVID-19 (dated by TCRdb to about 2020). For the study in its entirety: The collaborator samples originated in the United States, Italy and Spain and spanned the acute and convalescent phases of COVID-19. Samples came from the ongoing ImmuneRACE study (first 160 participants) plus 1,254 subjects from 6 global collaborators. Deeply sampled blood TCRbeta repertoires from subjects exposed to, actively infected with, or recovered from COVID-19 were included in the dataset. Nearly every sample came with metadata listing a de-identified subject ID, COVID-19 status, age in years and sex. The prospective study material was composed of cDNA or gDNA derived from T cells, B-cell-depleted T cells, or PBMCs. The repertoires were made available in a free public database intended to serve as a resource for research on the immune response to SARS-CoV-2. HLA class I and class II types, where available, came from metadata supplied by the sample provider rather than from assay-based typing. What the study reported, not specific to this receptor: Clinical and demographic metadata were provided uncurated, with the amount varying by source and participant.

Whole blood was collected in K2EDTA tubes by collaborating institutions according to the institutions' own protocols. For TCRbeta analysis, collaborators shipped samples as frozen whole blood, isolated PBMCs, or DNA extracted from either of those sample types. The chain is encoded by TRBV7-9 joined to TRBJ2-3, and 9 junction bases match TRBD1. Specimen: peripheral blood. This clonotype was obtained from a man aged 65 to 79 with acute or convalescent COVID-19. The CDR3 sequence is CASSLGQGVTDTQYF. The DNA reads TGTGCCAGCAGCTTAGGACAGGGGGTCACAGATACGCAGTATTTT.